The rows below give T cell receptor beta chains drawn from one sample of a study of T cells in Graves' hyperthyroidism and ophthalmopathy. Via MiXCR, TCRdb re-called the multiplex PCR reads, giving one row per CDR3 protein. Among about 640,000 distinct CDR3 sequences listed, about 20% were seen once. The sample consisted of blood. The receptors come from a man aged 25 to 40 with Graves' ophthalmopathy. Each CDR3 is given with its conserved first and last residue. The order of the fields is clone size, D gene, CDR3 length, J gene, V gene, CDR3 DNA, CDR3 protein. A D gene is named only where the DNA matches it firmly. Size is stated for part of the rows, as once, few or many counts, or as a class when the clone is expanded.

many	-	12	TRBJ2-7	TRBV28	TGTGCCAGCAGTTTATTAGGGTACGAGCAGTACTTC	CASSLLGYEQYF
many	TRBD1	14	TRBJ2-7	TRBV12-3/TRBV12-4	TGTGCCAGCAGTTGGGACAGAAGCTCCTACGAGCAGTACTTC	CASSWDRSSYEQYF
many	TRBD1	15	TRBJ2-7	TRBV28	TGTGCCAGCAGAGTGGACAGGGGGTTCTCCTACGAGCAGTACTTC	CASRVDRGFSYEQYF
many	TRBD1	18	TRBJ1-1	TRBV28	TGTGCCAGCAGTTTATTGGGGTTGGGGAGGGGGCGATTTACTGAAGCTTTCTTT	CASSLLGLGRGRFTEAFF
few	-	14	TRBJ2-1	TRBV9	TGTGCCAGCAGCGTGGGACGGTCCTACAATGAGCAGTTCTTC	CASSVGRSYNEQFF
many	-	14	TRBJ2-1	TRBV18	TGTGCCAGCTCACCGAGGCTGGGTATTGGAGAGCAGTTCTTC	CASSPRLGIGEQFF
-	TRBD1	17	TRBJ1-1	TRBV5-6	TGTGCCAGCAGCTTGTACAGCCAGGGGGCGCTCCGAACTGAAGCTTTCTTT	CASSLYSQGALRTEAFF
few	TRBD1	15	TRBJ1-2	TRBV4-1	TGCGCCAGCAGCCAAACCGGGACAGGGATCTATGGCTACACCTTC	CASSQTGTGIYGYTF
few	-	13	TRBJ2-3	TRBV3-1	TGTGCCAGCAGCCAAGATCAATCCAATACGCAGTATTTT	CASSQDQSNTQYF
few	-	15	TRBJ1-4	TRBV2	TGTGCCAGCAGTGCCGGGATCACAACTAATGAAAAACTGTTTTTT	CASSAGITTNEKLFF
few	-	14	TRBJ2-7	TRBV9	TGTGCCAGCAGCGGTGGGGGACTTCCCTACGAGCAGTACTTC	CASSGGGLPYEQYF
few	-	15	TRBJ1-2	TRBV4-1	TGCGCCAGCAGCCAAGAAAATATTGGAGCGGGTGGCTACACCTTC	CASSQENIGAGGYTF
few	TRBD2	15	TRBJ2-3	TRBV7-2	TGTGCCAGCAGACCTAGCGGGAGCGCCCCAGATACGCAGTATTTT	CASRPSGSAPDTQYF
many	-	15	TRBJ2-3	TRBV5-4	TGTGCCAGCAGCACAACCGGCACGAACACAGATACGCAGTATTTT	CASSTTGTNTDTQYF
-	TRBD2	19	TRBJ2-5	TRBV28	TGTGCCAGCAGGCGACGGGGGAATGCTGGCGGGAGCGGCCAAGAGACCCAGTACTTC	CASRRRGNAGGSGQETQYF
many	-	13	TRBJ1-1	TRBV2	TGTGCCAGCAGGGGGGAAGTCGGCACTGAAGCTTTCTTT	CASRGEVGTEAFF
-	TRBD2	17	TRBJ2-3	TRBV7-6	TGTGCCAGCAGCTCCCGAAATCAACTAGCGGGCTCAGATACGCAGTATTTT	CASSSRNQLAGSDTQYF
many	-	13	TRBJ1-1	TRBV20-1	TGCAGTGCTAGCCAGGGAGGAGACACTGAAGCTTTCTTT	CSASQGGDTEAFF
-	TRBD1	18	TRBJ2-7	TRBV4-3	TGCGCCAGCAGCCAAGATTTACCAGGGACAGGGGGATATGGCGAGCAGTACTTC	CASSQDLPGTGGYGEQYF
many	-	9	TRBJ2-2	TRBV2	TGTGCCAGCACCGGGGAGCTGTTTTTT	CASTGELFF
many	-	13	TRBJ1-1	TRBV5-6	TGTGCCAGCAGCTTGGGACAGGAAGCTGAAGCTTTCTTT	CASSLGQEAEAFF
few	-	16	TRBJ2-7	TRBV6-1	TGTGCCAGCAGTTATACGGCTGGACCCTCCCCCTACGAGCAGTACTTC	CASSYTAGPSPYEQYF
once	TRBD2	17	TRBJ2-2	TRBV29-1	TGCAGCGTTGTTATTCGTGGCGAGCGGGGTTACACCGGGGAGCTGTTTTTT	CSVVIRGERGYTGELFF
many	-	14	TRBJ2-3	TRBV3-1	TGTGCCAGCAGCCAGGTGGTAGGTACAGATACGCAGTATTTT	CASSQVVGTDTQYF
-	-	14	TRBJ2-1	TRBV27	TGTGCCAGCGGCCACCTAGGGTCCTACAATGAGCAGTTCTTC	CASGHLGSYNEQFF
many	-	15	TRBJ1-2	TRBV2	TGTGCCAGCAGTGAAGCCGGGGCTGGTACCTATGGCTACACCTTC	CASSEAGAGTYGYTF
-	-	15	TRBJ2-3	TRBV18	TGTGCCAGCTCACCAATTGTGGGACTCACAGATACGCAGTATTTT	CASSPIVGLTDTQYF
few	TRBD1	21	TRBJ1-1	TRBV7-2	TGTGCCAGCAGCTTTAACAGGGGCGGGATACAGATGGAAGAGATGAACACTGAAGCTTTCTTT	CASSFNRGGIQMEEMNTEAFF